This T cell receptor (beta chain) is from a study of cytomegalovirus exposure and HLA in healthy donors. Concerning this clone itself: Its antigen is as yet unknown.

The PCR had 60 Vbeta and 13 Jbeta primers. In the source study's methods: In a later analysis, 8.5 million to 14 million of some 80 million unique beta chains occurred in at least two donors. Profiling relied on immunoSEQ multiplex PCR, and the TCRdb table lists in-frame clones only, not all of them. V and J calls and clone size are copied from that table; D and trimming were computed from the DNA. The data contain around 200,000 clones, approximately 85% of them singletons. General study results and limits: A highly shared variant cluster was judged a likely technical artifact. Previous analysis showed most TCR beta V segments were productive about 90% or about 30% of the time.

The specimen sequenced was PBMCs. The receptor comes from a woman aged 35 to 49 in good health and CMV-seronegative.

The CDR3 nucleotides are TGTGCCAGCAGTAATTTGCCGGGGGGCACAGATACGCAGTATTTT. This codes for CASSNLPGGTDTQYF. The chain couples TRBV6-5 to TRBJ2-3, with TRBD2 as a possible D gene (6 bases). Trimming pared 5 bases from V and 1 base from J, leaving 13 bases between. The CDR3 is made up of 15 amino acids. Germline V CDR1 and CDR2: MNHEY, SVGAGI.